This TCR beta chain was found in a study of T-cell reconstitution after alpha-beta-depleted transplantation in children. Whole-study findings and limits: The origin of high day-60 TCRbeta diversity in some patients lay in surviving recipient T cells and thymic progenitors. Several hundred expanded graft clones reportedly were the source of alpha-beta T cells about two months after transplant. Among T cells one year after transplant, newly produced cells accounted for most counts and diversity.

In regard to this clonotype: Its antigen remains unidentified.

This CDR3 contains 12 residues. Between the trimmed V and J ends, which lost 4 bases and 11 bases, there was a span of 12 bases. The V gene's germline CDR1 is KGHSH and CDR2 LQKENI. Unique molecular identifiers tagged the TCRbeta library. TCRdb passed the PCR reads through MiXCR, listing each CDR3 protein once. The table includes 90,000 to 100,000 distinct CDR3 sequences, more than 20% detected once. The source material was PBMCs, sampled before TCRalphabeta/CD19-depleted stem cell transplant. This clonotype was sampled from a boy younger than 10 with acute lymphoblastic leukemia, due to receive a stem cell transplant. The chain combines TRBV18 with TRBJ1-5, with D perhaps TRBD1 (6 bases). Here the CDR3 DNA reads TGTGCCAGCTCACGGGGGGGCAGAGCCCAGCATTTT. It specifies CASSRGGRAQHF.